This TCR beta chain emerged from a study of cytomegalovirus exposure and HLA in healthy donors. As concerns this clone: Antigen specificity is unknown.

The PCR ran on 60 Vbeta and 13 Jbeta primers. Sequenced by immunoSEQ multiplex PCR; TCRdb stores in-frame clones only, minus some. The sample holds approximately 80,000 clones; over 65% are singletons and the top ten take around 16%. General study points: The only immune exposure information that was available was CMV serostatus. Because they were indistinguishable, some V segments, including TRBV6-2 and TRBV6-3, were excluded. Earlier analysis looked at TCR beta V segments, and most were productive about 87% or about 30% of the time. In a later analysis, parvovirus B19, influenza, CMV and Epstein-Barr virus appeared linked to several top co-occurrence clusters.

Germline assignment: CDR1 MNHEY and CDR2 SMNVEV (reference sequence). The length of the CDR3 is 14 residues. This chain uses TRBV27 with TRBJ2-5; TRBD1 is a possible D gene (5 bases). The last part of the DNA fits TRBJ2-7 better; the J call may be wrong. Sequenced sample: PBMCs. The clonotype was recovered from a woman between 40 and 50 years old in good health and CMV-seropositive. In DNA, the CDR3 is TGTGCCAGCAGTCGCCGACAGCCCCCCTACGAGCAGTACTTC. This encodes CASSRRQPPYEQYF.